A single sample gave rise to the 13 T cell receptor beta chains below, sequenced in a study of cytomegalovirus exposure and HLA in healthy donors. PCR primers comprised 60 Vbeta and 13 Jbeta primers. The repertoire was sequenced with immunoSEQ multiplex PCR; TCRdb's copy has only in-frame clones and lacks some. The sample consists of 200,000 to 300,000 clones, roughly 85% of them appearing once. Input material: PBMCs. Receptors were obtained from a girl aged 2-10 years in good health and CMV-seronegative.

About this clone: In the same sample, other DNA sequences code for this CDR3. The chain recombines TRBV10-3 with TRBJ2-3; 10 nucleotides align to TRBD1. V lost 6 bases and J lost 0; bases outside the gene matches: 3. Germline V gives CDR1 ENHRY, CDR2 SYGVKD. The CDR3 covers 15 residues. CDR3: CAISRQGASTDTQYF. The CDR3 DNA reads as TGTGCCATCAGCAGACAGGGGGCTAGCACAGATACGCAGTATTTT.

The chain couples TRBV29-1 to TRBJ1-3; D call uncertain. The ends were cut back, 4 bases at V and 0 bases at J, with 7 bases in the middle. The CDR3 spans 13 residues. The V gene's germline CDR1 is SQVTM and CDR2 ANQGSEA. The CDR3 DNA reads as TGCAGCGTTGGAGGCAGCTCTGGAAACACCATATATTTT. Encoded protein: CSVGGSSGNTIYF.

The V gene is TRBV6-1, the J gene TRBJ1-5; D may be TRBD1 (5 bases). CDR1 and CDR2 (germline): MNHNS, SASEGT. The ends were cut back, 1 base at V and 0 bases at J, with 13 bases in the middle. The CDR3 has 17 residues. As DNA, the CDR3 is TGTGCCAGCAGTGAAGAGGACACGGCGGTTAGCAATCAGCCCCAGCATTTT. Encoded protein: CASSEEDTAVSNQPQHF.

This clone was picked up a small number of times. V and J are TRBV19 and TRBJ2-2, with 10 positions matching TRBD2. Germline-derived CDR1 and CDR2 are LNHDA and SQIVND (reference sequence). The CDR3 runs to 17 residues. J lost 1 base, V lost 8 bases, and 10 bases had no gene match. CDR3 DNA sequence: TGTGCCAGTCGAGAGGGGGGACTAGCGTTGAACACCGGGGAGCTGTTTTTT. It is translated as CASREGGLALNTGELFF.

The chain combines TRBV27 with TRBJ1-5; D perhaps matches TRBD1 (6 bases). The V gene's germline CDR1 is MNHEY and CDR2 SMNVEV (reference sequence). The CDR3 runs 13 residues. V lost 6 bases and J 3 bases, leaving 9 bases between the germline ends. The chain's CDR3 is CASRQGNNQPQHF. The DNA of the CDR3 is TGTGCCAGCAGACAGGGAAACAATCAGCCCCAGCATTTT.

This rearrangement joins TRBV29-1 to TRBJ2-4, with D perhaps TRBD2 (6 bases). Germline V gene lookup returns CDR1 SQVTM and CDR2 ANQGSEA. V was shortened by 5 bases and J by 1 base, with 12 bases between the two germline ends. The CDR3 sequence is 14 residues long. CDR3 nucleotides: TGCAGCGTTCGGGGTCGGGGGGCCAAAAACATTCAGTACTTC. It encodes CSVRGRGAKNIQYF.

This clone was observed a handful of times. CDR3 in DNA: TGTGCCAGCAGCGGACAGGGGAACACCGGGGAGCTGTTTTTT. This gives the protein CASSGQGNTGELFF. The chain uses TRBV21-1 and TRBJ2-2; no check of the table's D call, TRBD1, against the DNA was made. TRBV21-1 is flagged as a pseudogene. The CDR3 loop spans 14 amino acids.

The chain recombines TRBV5-4 with TRBJ2-7, with 9 positions matching TRBD2. CDR1 and CDR2 from the germline V gene are SGHNT and YYREEE (reference sequence). There are 15 residues in the CDR3. Losses at the gene ends were 3 bases for V and 0 bases for J; bases not matched to a gene: 4. This chain's CDR3 is CASSYGLAHSYEQYF. CDR3 sequence (DNA): TGTGCCAGCAGCTACGGACTAGCGCACTCCTACGAGCAGTACTTC.

The chain is built from TRBV30 and TRBJ2-7; 8 bases are a match to TRBD1. The CDR3 is made up of 15 amino acids. Germline CDR1 is GTSNPN and CDR2 is SVGIG (reference sequence). The V and J ends lost 2 bases and 0 bases, in that order; junction bases with no gene match: 6. The CDR3 DNA sequence: TGTGCCTGGAGTTTGGGACAGGTCCCCTCCTACGAGCAGTACTTC. Translation gives CAWSLGQVPSYEQYF.

The chain employs TRBV20-1 and TRBJ2-4; no definite D call. Germline V gene sequence: CDR1 DFQATT, CDR2 SNEGSKA (reference sequence). V was cut by 3 bases and J by 7 bases, with 7 bases left in between. The CDR3 spans 11 residues. CDR3 protein: CSASARNIQYF. CDR3 sequence (DNA): TGCAGTGCTAGTGCACGGAACATTCAGTACTTC.

This sequence joins TRBV2 and TRBJ1-4; D is unclear. Germline assignment: CDR1 SNHLY and CDR2 FYNNEI. This CDR3 contains 12 residues. The germline V and J ends were trimmed by 7 bases and 5 bases, with 8 bases remaining between them. This CDR3 is CASTPKNEKLFF. The CDR3 DNA is TGTGCCAGCACCCCTAAGAATGAAAAACTGTTTTTT.

This clone occurred a few times. The chain joins TRBV6-6 to TRBJ2-7, with 11 nucleotides matching TRBD2. The germline gives CDR1 MNHNY, CDR2 SVGAGI (reference sequence). With V trimmed by 2 bases and J by 2 bases, 2 bases remained unmatched. The CDR3 is made up of 15 amino acids. The CDR3: CASSYGTSGTYEQYF. CDR3 in DNA: TGTGCCAGCAGTTACGGGACTAGCGGCACCTACGAGCAGTACTTC.

To note about this clone: Other DNA variants within this sample encode the same CDR3. The gene calls are TRBV27 and TRBJ1-2; D ambiguous. The CDR3 covers 15 residues. Germline V gene lookup returns CDR1 MNHEY and CDR2 SMNVEV (reference sequence). V shed 3 bases and J shed 1 base, with 12 bases lying between them. This CDR3 is CASSLSVGGNYGYTF. The CDR3 coding sequence is TGTGCCAGCAGTTTGTCGGTGGGAGGTAACTATGGCTACACCTTC.